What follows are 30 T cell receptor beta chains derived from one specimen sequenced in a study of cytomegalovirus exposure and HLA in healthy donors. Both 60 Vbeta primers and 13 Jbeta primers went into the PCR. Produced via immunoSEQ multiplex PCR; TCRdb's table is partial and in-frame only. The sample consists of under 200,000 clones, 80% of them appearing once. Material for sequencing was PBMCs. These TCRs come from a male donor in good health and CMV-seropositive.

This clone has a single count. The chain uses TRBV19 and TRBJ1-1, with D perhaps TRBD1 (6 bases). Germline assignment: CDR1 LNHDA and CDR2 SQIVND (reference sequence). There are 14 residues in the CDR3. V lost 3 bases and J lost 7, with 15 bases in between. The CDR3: CASSIRGIRIEAFF. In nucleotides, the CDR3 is TGTGCCAGTAGTATCAGGGGAATCAGGATTGAAGCTTTCTTT.

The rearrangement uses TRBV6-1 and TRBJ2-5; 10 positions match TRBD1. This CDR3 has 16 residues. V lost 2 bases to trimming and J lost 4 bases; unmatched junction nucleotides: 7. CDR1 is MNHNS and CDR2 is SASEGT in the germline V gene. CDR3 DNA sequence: TGTGCCAGCAGTGAACAGGACGGACAGGGGGGAGAGACCCAGTACTTC. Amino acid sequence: CASSEQDGQGGETQYF.

The CDR3 DNA sequence: TGTGCCAGCAGCCCCACCGGGACTAGCGGGACTAAGGCAGATACGCAGTATTTT. This codes for CASSPTGTSGTKADTQYF. The chain couples TRBV7-3 to TRBJ2-3, with 13 positions matching TRBD2. CDR1 and CDR2 from the germline V gene are SGHTA and FQGTGA. With V trimmed by 5 bases and J by 4 bases, 12 bases remained unmatched. The CDR3 spans 18 residues.

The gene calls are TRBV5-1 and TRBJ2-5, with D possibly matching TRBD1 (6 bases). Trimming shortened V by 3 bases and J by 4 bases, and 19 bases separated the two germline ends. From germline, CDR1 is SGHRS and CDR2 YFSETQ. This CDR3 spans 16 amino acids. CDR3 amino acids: CASSSPDRPSGETQYF. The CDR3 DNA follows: TGCGCCAGCAGCTCCCCTGACAGGCCCTCCGGAGAGACCCAGTACTTC.

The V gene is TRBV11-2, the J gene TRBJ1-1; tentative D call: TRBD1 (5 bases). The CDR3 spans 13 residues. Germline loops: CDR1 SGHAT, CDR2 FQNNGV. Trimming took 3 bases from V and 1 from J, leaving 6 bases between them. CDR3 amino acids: CASSLGGNTEAFF. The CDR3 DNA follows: TGTGCCAGCAGCTTGGGGGGGAACACTGAAGCTTTCTTT.

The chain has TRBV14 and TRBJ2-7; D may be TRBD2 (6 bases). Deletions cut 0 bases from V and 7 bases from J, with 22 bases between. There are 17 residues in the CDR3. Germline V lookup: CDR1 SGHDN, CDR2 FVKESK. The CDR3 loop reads CASSQDWSGLPLQEQYF. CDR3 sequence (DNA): TGTGCCAGCAGCCAAGATTGGTCGGGACTCCCCCTCCAAGAGCAGTACTTC.

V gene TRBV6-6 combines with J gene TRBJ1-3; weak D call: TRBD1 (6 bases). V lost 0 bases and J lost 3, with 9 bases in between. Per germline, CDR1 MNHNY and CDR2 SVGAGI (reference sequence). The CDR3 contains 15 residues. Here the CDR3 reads CASSYSSQGGNTIYF. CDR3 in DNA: TGTGCCAGCAGTTACTCATCACAGGGTGGAAACACCATATATTTT.

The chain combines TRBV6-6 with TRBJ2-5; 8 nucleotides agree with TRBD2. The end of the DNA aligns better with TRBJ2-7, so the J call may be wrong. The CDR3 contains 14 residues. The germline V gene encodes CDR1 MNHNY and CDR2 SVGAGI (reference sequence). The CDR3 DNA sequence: TGTGCCAGCAGTTTGGGTAGCGGGAACTACGAGCAGTACTTC. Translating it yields CASSLGSGNYEQYF.

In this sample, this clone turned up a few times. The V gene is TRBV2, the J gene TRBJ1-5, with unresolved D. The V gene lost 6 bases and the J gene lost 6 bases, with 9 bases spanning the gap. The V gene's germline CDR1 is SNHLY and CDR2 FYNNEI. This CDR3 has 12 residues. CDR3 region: CASRREGQPQHF. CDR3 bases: TGTGCCAGCAGGAGGGAAGGTCAGCCCCAGCATTTT.

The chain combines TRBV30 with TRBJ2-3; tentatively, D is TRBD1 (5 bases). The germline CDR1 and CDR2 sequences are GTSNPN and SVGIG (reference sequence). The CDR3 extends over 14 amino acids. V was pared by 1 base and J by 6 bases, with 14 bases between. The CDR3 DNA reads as TGTGCCTGGAGTGGGCCAGACAGTTTGGATACGCAGTATTTT. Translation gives CAWSGPDSLDTQYF.

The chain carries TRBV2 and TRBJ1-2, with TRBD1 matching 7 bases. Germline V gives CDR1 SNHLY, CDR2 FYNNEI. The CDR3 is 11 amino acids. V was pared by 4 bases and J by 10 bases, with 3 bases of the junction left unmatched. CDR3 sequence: CASSGDRDYTF. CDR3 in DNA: TGTGCCAGCAGTGGCGACAGGGACTACACCTTC.

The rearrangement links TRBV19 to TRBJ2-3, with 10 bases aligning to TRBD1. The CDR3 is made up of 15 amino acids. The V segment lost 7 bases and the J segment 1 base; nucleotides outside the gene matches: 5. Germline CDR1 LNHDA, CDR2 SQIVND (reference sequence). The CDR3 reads CASTDRGLGTDTQYF. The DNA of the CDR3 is TGTGCCAGTACCGACAGGGGGCTAGGCACAGATACGCAGTATTTT.

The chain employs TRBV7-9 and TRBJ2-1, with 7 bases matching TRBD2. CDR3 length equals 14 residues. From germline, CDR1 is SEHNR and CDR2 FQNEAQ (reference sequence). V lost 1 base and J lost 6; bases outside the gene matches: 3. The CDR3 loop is CASSLGAGVNEQFF. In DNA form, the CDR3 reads TGTGCCAGCAGCTTAGGTGCGGGAGTCAATGAGCAGTTCTTC.

The CDR3 DNA is TGTGCCAGTAGGTCTAGCGGCACCTCCTACAATGAGCAGTTCTTC. Translated: CASRSSGTSYNEQFF. The chain is built from TRBV19 and TRBJ2-1; 7 nucleotides line up with TRBD2. V lost 6 bases and J lost 0; bases outside the gene matches: 5. Germline V lookup: CDR1 LNHDA, CDR2 SQIVND (reference sequence). The CDR3 is made up of 15 amino acids.

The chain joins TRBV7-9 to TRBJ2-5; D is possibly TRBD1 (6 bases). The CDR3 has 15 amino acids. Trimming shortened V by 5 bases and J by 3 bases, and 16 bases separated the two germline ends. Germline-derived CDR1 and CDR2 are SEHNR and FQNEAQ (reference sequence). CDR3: CASSLRGRGEETQYF. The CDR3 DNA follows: TGTGCCAGCAGCCTCCGCGGCAGGGGCGAAGAGACCCAGTACTTC.

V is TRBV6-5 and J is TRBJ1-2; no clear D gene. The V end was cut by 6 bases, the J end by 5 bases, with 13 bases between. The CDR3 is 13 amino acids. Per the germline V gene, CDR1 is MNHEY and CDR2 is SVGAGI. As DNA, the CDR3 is TGTGCCAGCAGCCCTGAGGCCGTTTATGGCTACACCTTC. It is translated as CASSPEAVYGYTF.

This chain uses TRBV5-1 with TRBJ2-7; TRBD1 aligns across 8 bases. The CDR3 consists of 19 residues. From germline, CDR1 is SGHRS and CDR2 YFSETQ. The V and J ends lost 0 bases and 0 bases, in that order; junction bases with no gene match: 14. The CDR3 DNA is TGCGCCAGCAGCTTGGCGTGGACAGGGAGCAGGACGGGCTCCTACGAGCAGTACTTC. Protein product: CASSLAWTGSRTGSYEQYF.

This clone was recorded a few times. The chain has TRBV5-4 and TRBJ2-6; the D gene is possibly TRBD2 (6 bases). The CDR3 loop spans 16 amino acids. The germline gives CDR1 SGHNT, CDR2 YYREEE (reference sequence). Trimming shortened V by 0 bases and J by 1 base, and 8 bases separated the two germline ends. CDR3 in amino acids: CASSLDGGSGANVLTF. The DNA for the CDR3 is TGTGCCAGCAGCTTGGATGGGGGGTCTGGGGCCAACGTCCTGACTTTC.

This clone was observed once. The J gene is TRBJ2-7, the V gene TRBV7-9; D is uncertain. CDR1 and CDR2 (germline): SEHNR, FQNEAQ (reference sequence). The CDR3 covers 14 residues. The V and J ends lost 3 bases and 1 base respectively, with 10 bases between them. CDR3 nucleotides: TGTGCCAGCAGCTTTAACGCGGCATCCTACGAGCAGTACTTC. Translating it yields CASSFNAASYEQYF.

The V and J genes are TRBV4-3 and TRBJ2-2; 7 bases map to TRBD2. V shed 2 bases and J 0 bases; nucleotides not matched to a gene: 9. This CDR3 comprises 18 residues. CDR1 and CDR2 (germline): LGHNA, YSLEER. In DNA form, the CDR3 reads TGCGCCAGCAGCCAACACGGGAGGCCCACCACGAACACCGGGGAGCTGTTTTTT. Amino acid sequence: CASSQHGRPTTNTGELFF.

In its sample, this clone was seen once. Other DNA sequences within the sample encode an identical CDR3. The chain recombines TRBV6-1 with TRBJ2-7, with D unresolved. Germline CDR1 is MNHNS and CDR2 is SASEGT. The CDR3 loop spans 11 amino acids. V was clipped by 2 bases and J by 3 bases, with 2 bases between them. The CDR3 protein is CASSERYEQYF. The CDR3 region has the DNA TGTGCCAGCAGTGAACGCTACGAGCAGTACTTC.

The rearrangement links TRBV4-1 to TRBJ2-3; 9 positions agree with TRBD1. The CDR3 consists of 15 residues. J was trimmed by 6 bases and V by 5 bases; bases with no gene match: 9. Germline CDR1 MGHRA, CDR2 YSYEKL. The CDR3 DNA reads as TGCGCCAGCAGCTCCGGGACAGGGCGGGCGGATACGCAGTATTTT. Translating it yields CASSSGTGRADTQYF.

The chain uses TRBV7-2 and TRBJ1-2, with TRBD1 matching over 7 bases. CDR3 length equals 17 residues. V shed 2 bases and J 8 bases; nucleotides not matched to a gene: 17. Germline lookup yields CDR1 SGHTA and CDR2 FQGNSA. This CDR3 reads CASSLRLTGFKDMGYTF. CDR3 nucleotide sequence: TGTGCCAGCAGCTTAAGGCTGACAGGGTTTAAGGACATGGGCTACACCTTC.

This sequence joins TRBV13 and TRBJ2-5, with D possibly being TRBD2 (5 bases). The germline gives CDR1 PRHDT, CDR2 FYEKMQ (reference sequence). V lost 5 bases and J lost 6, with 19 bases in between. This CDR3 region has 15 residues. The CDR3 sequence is CASSVAIGVAKTQYF. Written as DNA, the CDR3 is TGTGCCAGCAGCGTTGCAATTGGGGTAGCGAAGACCCAGTACTTC. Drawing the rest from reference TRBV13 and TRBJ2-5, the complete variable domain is AAGVIQSPRHLIKEKRETATLKCYPIPRHDTVYWYQQGPGQDPQFLISFYEKMQSDKGSIPDRFSAQQFSDYHSELNMSSLELGDSALYFCASSVAIGVAKTQYFGPGTRLLVL.

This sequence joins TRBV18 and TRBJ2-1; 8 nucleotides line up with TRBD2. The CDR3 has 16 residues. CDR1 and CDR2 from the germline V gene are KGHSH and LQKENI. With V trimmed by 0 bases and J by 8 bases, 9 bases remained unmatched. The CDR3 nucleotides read TGTGCCAGCTCACCACCGCTCGGGAGCGGGAGCGATGAGCAGTTCTTC. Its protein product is CASSPPLGSGSDEQFF. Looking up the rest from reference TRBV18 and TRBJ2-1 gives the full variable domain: NAGVMQNPRHLVRRRGQEARLRCSPMKGHSHVYWYRQLPEEGLKFMVYLQKENIIDESGMPKERFSAEFPKEGPSILRIQQVVRGDSAAYFCASSPPLGSGSDEQFFGPGTRLTVL.

The CDR3 region is CASNRDRGTRYF. DNA for the CDR3: TGTGCCAGCAACCGGGACAGGGGGACACGTTACTTC. The chain employs TRBV6-5 and TRBJ2-7; the match to TRBD1 covers 11 bases. This CDR3 region has 12 residues. The junction had 9 bases not matched to a gene; V was cut back by 7 bases and J by 13 bases. CDR1 and CDR2 (germline): MNHEY, SVGAGI.

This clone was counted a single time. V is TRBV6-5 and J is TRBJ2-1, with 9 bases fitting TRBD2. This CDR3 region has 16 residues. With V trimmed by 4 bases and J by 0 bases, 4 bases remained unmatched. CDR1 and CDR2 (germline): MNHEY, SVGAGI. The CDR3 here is CASSFGLANSYNEQFF. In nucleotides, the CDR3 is TGTGCCAGCAGTTTTGGACTAGCGAACTCCTACAATGAGCAGTTCTTC.

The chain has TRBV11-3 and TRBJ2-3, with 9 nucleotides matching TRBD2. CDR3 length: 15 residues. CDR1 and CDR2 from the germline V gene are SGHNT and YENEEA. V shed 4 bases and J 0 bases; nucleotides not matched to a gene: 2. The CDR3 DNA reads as TGTGCCAGCAGCTATAGCGGGGGTAGCACAGATACGCAGTATTTT. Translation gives CASSYSGGSTDTQYF. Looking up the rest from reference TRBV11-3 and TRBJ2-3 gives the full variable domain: EAGVVQSPRYKIIEKKQPVAFWCNPISGHNTLYWYLQNLGQGPELLIRYENEEAVDDSQLPKDRFSAERLKGVDSTLKIQPAELGDSAVYLCASSYSGGSTDTQYFGPGTRLTVL.

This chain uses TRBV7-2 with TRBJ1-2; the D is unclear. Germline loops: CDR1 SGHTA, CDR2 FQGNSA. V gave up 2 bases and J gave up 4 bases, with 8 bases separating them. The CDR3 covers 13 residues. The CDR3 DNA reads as TGTGCCAGCAGCTTATCAGGAAGCTATGGCTACACCTTC. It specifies CASSLSGSYGYTF. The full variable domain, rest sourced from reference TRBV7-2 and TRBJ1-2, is GAGVSQSPSNKVTEKGKDVELRCDPISGHTALYWYRQSLGQGLEFLIYFQGNSAPDKSGLPSDRFSAERTGGSVSTLTIQRTQQEDSAVYLCASSLSGSYGYTFGSGTRLTVV.

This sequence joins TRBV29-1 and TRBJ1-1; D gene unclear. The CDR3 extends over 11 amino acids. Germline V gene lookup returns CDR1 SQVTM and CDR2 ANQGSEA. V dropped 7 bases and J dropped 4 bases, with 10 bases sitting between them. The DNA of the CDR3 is TGCAGCGCTGGAGGGAGCACTGAAGCTTTCTTT. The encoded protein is CSAGGSTEAFF.